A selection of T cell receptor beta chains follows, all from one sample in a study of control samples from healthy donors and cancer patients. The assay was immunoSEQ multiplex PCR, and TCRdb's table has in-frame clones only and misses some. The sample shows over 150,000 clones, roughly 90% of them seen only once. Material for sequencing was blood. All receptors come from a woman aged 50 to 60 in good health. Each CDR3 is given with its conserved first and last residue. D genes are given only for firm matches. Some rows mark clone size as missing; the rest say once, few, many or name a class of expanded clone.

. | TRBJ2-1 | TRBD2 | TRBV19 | TGTGCCAGTAGTAAGCGGGAAAGTGGCAATGAGCAGTTCTTC | CASSKRESGNEQFF
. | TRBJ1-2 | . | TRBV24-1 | TGTGCCACCAGTGATAGCACAGGGTACTATGGCTACACCTTC | CATSDSTGYYGYTF
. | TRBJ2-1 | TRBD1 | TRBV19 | TGTGCCAGTAGTATAATGGGACAGGGGAGCCACAATGAGCAGTTCTTC | CASSIMGQGSHNEQFF
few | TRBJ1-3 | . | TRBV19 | TGTGCCAGTAGTATGAGGAACGGGCAGGGCCCTGGAAACACCATATATTTT | CASSMRNGQGPGNTIYF
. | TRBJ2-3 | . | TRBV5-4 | TGTGCCAGCAGCTTAGGGTTGACTCCGGCCACAGATACGCAGTATTTT | CASSLGLTPATDTQYF
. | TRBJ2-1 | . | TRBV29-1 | TGCAGCGTTGAACTAGCCGACAATGAGCAGTTCTTC | CSVELADNEQFF
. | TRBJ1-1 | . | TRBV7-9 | TGTGCCAGCAGCTTAGCCGGGGCCACTGAAGCTTTCTTT | CASSLAGATEAFF
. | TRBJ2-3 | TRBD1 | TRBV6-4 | TGTGCCAGCAGTGACAGGGGGCTTACAGATACGCAGTATTTT | CASSDRGLTDTQYF
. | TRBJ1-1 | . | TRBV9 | TGTGCCAGCAGCGTATCAGGGACAACGTTCACTGAAGCTTTCTTT | CASSVSGTTFTEAFF
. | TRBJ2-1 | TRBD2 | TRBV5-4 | TGTGCCAGCAGCTCGGGCGTAGCGGGGGGGCCGGGTGAGCAGTTCTTC | CASSSGVAGGPGEQFF
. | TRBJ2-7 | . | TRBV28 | TGTGCCAGCAGTTTATATGGGGGGTCCTACGAGCAGTACTTC | CASSLYGGSYEQYF
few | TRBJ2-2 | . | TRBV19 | TGTGCCAGTAGTATAGGGAAAGTTACCGGGGAGCTGTTTTTT | CASSIGKVTGELFF
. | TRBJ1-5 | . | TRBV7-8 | TGTGCCAGCAGCTCGACCGTGAAATATAGCAATCAGCCCCAGCATTTT | CASSSTVKYSNQPQHF
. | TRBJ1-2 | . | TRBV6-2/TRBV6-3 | TGTGCCAGCAGTTACAGGGACGCCGGCTACACCTTC | CASSYRDAGYTF
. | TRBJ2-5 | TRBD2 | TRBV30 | TGTGCCTGGAGAGGTCCCCCGGGGGGAGAGACCCAGTACTTC | CAWRGPPGGETQYF
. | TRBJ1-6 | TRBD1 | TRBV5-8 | TGTGCCAGCAGCTTCTGGACAGGGGTTTTAGATTCACCCCTCCACTTT | CASSFWTGVLDSPLHF
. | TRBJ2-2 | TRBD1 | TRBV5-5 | TGTGCCAGCACCACACCGGGACAGCCGAACACCGGGGAGCTGTTTTTT | CASTTPGQPNTGELFF
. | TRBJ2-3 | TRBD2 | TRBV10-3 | TGTGCCATCAGACTAGCGGGAGACTCAGATACGCAGTATTTT | CAIRLAGDSDTQYF
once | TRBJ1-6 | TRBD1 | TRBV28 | TGTGCCAGCAACCCGGGACAGGGGAAAAATTCACCCCTCCACTTT | CASNPGQGKNSPLHF
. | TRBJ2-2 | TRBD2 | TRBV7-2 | TGTGCCAGCAGCCCCCGTGCTAGCGGGGGGACTAACACCGGGGAGCTGTTTTTT | CASSPRASGGTNTGELFF
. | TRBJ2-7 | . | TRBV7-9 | TGTGCCAGCAGCTTCGGGCAGGACTCCTACGAGCAGTACTTC | CASSFGQDSYEQYF